What follows are 18 T cell receptor beta chains derived from one specimen sequenced in a study of T cells in Graves' hyperthyroidism and ophthalmopathy. RNA transcripts were the template for amplifying TCR beta CDR3 regions. First-round RT-PCR of the TCR CDR3 relied on the HTBI primer set. Each CDR3 protein gets one entry after TCRdb re-called the multiplex PCR reads with MiXCR. The sample has some 300,000 distinct CDR3 sequences; around 13% are singletons. Material for sequencing was blood. The receptors stem from a woman between 40 and 50 years old with Graves' hyperthyroidism.

This clonotype appeared a few times. The chain uses TRBV6-1 and TRBJ2-1; D unclear. CDR1 and CDR2 from the germline V gene are MNHNS and SASEGT. V lost 8 bases and J lost 1, with 18 bases in between. CDR3 length: 16 amino acids. The CDR3 protein is CASRPRGIRSYNEQFF. The CDR3, as DNA: TGTGCCAGCCGCCCCAGAGGAATACGATCCTACAATGAGCAGTTCTTC.

A word on this clonotype: A read error may explain this, as a much larger clone is one base away. The chain joins TRBV7-9 to TRBJ2-7, with D hard to call. V lost 5 bases, J lost 0 bases, and 14 bases lay in between. The CDR3 loop spans 15 amino acids. Germline V CDR1 and CDR2: SEHNR, FQNEAQ (reference sequence). The CDR3 region is CASSPRTEDSYEQYF. DNA of the CDR3: TGTGCCAGCAGCCCCCGGACCGAAGACTCCTACGAGCAGTACTTC.

This clonotype was detected ten times or more. The chain has TRBV18 and TRBJ1-1; D not resolved. Trimming left V 2 bases short and J 1 base short, with 11 bases between. The CDR3 consists of 15 residues. Looked up from germline, CDR1 is KGHSH and CDR2 is LQKENI. The CDR3 region is CASSPSPRPNTEAFF. CDR3 bases: TGTGCCAGCTCACCATCTCCCAGGCCGAACACTGAAGCTTTCTTT.

This chain links TRBV30 with TRBJ2-1; 7 bases fit TRBD2. This CDR3 spans 15 amino acids. The V and J ends lost 3 bases and 7 bases, in that order; junction bases with no gene match: 12. The germline CDR1 and CDR2 sequences are GTSNPN and SVGIG (reference sequence). CDR3: CAWSAWEGIGNEQFF. CDR3 bases: TGTGCCTGGAGCGCGTGGGAGGGCATTGGGAATGAGCAGTTCTTC.

This clonotype was seen repeatedly, ten times or more. This rearrangement joins TRBV7-3 to TRBJ2-5; TRBD2 matches 10 bases. The CDR3 consists of 14 residues. Germline CDR1 SGHTA, CDR2 FQGTGA. V shed 4 bases, J shed 5 bases, and the junction held 4 bases outside the gene matches. For the CDR3, the DNA is TGTGCCAGCAGCTACAGCGGGGGGGAGGAGACCCAGTACTTC. Translated, it gives CASSYSGGEETQYF.

This clonotype has a count of ten or more. CDR3 nucleotides: TGTGCCAGCACCCGCAAGGGTGCCGGGGAGCTGTTTTTT. Its translation is CASTRKGAGELFF. The chain combines TRBV3-1 with TRBJ2-2; D unresolved. Trimming removed 7 bases from V and 6 bases from J, with 12 bases in between. Germline V CDR1 and CDR2: LGHDT, YNNKEL (reference sequence). CDR3 length equals 13 residues.

The V gene is TRBV3-1, the J gene TRBJ2-6, with TRBD2 identical over 12 bases. Germline values: CDR1 LGHDT, CDR2 YNNKEL (reference sequence). The V segment lost 5 bases and the J segment 0 bases; nucleotides outside the gene matches: 5. This CDR3 has 18 residues. In DNA form, the CDR3 reads TGTGCCAGCAGCTCTCGGACTAGCGGGAACTCTGGGGCCAACGTCCTGACTTTC. Translating it yields CASSSRTSGNSGANVLTF.

At least ten counts were recorded for this clonotype. The V gene is TRBV5-6, the J gene TRBJ1-5; TRBD1 is a possible D gene (6 bases). Germline lookup yields CDR1 SGHDT and CDR2 YYEEEE. V was cut by 4 bases and J by 0 bases, with 14 bases left in between. The CDR3 has 16 residues. The CDR3 bases are TGTGCCAGCAGCGGGGGGGGGCCCAATAGCAATCAGCCCCAGCATTTT. Encoded protein: CASSGGGPNSNQPQHF.

As for this clonotype: Being one base from a much bigger clone, this may be a read error. The V and J genes are TRBV12-3 or TRBV12-4 and TRBJ2-1; D gene ambiguous. Trimming pared 8 bases from V and 8 bases from J, leaving 22 bases between. The CDR3 length is 15 residues. In nucleotides, the CDR3 is TGTGCCAGCTCAATTTGGTCGGGCCCCGTCGATGAGCAGTTCTTC. Protein product: CASSIWSGPVDEQFF.

The table lists this clonotype with many counts. This sequence joins TRBV30 and TRBJ2-3, with unresolved D. Germline-derived CDR1 and CDR2 are GTSNPN and SVGIG (reference sequence). This CDR3 contains 12 residues. V was clipped by 5 bases and J by 0 bases, with 6 bases between them. Written as DNA, the CDR3 is TGTGCCTGGGGGGTCAGCACAGATACGCAGTATTTT. This codes for CAWGVSTDTQYF.

This clonotype was observed many times. The J gene is TRBJ2-5, the V gene TRBV12-3 or TRBV12-4; a weak D match, TRBD1 (5 bases). CDR3 length equals 15 residues. V lost 1 base and J lost 5, with 14 bases in between. The CDR3 loop is CASSLGQGVQETQYF. Written as DNA, the CDR3 is TGTGCCAGCAGTTTAGGGCAGGGCGTTCAGGAGACCCAGTACTTC.

This clonotype was seen repeatedly, ten times or more. The rearrangement joins TRBV27 to TRBJ1-1; D is ambiguous. Trimming took 5 bases from V and 1 from J, leaving 5 bases between them. Per germline, CDR1 MNHEY and CDR2 SMNVEV (reference sequence). The CDR3 totals 12 residues. CDR3 sequence: CASSMGNTEAFF. The CDR3 DNA is TGTGCCAGCAGTATGGGGAACACTGAAGCTTTCTTT.

This clonotype has at least ten counts. CDR3 nucleotide sequence: TGTGCCAGCAGCTCACGACTAGCGGGAGGGCCGAGCGAGCAGTACTTC. Residues: CASSSRLAGGPSEQYF. This chain joins TRBV11-2 and TRBJ2-7; 14 positions match TRBD2. This CDR3 is 16 amino acids long. Germline V gene data show CDR1 as SGHAT and CDR2 as FQNNGV. J lost 6 bases, V lost 4 bases, and 8 bases had no gene match.

This clonotype was seen at least ten times. The chain employs TRBV20-1 and TRBJ2-3, with unresolved D. The V end lost 0 bases, the J end lost 3 bases, and 7 bases lay between the germline ends. Germline V gene lookup returns CDR1 DFQATT and CDR2 SNEGSKA (reference sequence). The CDR3 consists of 13 residues. CDR3 DNA: TGCAGTGCTAGAGAGCTGCGGACAGATACGCAGTATTTT. Its protein product is CSARELRTDTQYF.

This clonotype was counted at least ten times. V is TRBV2 and J is TRBJ1-2; 7 bases agree with TRBD1. Per the germline V gene, CDR1 is SNHLY and CDR2 is FYNNEI. CDR3 size: 15 residues. Trimming removed 3 bases from V and 3 bases from J; junction bases left unmatched: 7. The CDR3 DNA sequence: TGTGCCAGCAGTGACACCGGGACAGTCTACTATGGCTACACCTTC. As protein: CASSDTGTVYYGYTF.

This clonotype was recorded many times. The chain has TRBV19 and TRBJ1-5, with D uncertain. Germline V gene lookup returns CDR1 LNHDA and CDR2 SQIVND (reference sequence). The CDR3 sequence is 14 residues long. Trimming took off 2 bases at V and 3 bases at J, with 8 bases between the two ends. The CDR3, as DNA: TGTGCCAGTAGTATATTCAGTTACAATCAGCCCCAGCATTTT. This translates into CASSIFSYNQPQHF.

The chain couples TRBV5-1 to TRBJ1-3; D gene unclear. The CDR3 totals 14 residues. Germline-derived CDR1 and CDR2 are SGHRS and YFSETQ. The V gene lost 6 bases and the J gene lost 1 base, with 11 bases spanning the gap. The CDR3 DNA follows: TGCGCCAGCACCGGAGGAGGATCTGGAAACACCATATATTTT. It codes for CASTGGGSGNTIYF.

The table lists this clonotype with many counts. The genes are TRBV11-2 and TRBJ1-3; perhaps TRBD1 as D (6 bases). The V and J ends lost 4 bases and 2 bases respectively, with 15 bases between them. CDR3 length: 16 residues. Germline V gives CDR1 SGHAT, CDR2 FQNNGV. Here the CDR3 reads CASSSIQGKTGNTIYF. For the CDR3, the DNA is TGTGCCAGCAGCTCGATACAGGGTAAAACTGGAAACACCATATATTTT.